This paragraph covers one TCR beta chain sequence. It lacks a known antigen. Nothing much larger sits one base from this clone, and base qualities are not available. The data originate from a study of blood T cell repertoires in COVID-19 (dated by TCRdb to the early 2020s). Study-level background: Samples from collaborators originated in the United States, Italy and Spain and spanned both the acute and convalescent phases of COVID-19. Where available, HLA class I and class II types were taken from metadata supplied by the sample provider and were not determined by assay-based typing. A de-identified subject ID, COVID-19 status, age in years and sex were almost always included in the sample metadata. The repertoires were released in a freely available public database intended as a resource for research on the immune response to SARS-CoV-2. Samples were obtained from the ongoing ImmuneRACE study (first 160 participants) and from 950 to 1,500 subjects provided by 6 global collaborators. The material from the prospective study consisted of cDNA or gDNA derived from T cells, B-cell-depleted T cells, or PBMCs. Subjects who had been exposed to COVID-19, were actively infected with it, or had recovered from it provided the deeply sampled blood TCRbeta repertoires that made up the dataset.

The immunoSEQ Assay, a bias-controlled multiplex PCR, was used to amplify TCRbeta CDR3 regions from genomic DNA. In the original analysis: Within the assay, amplification of reference gene primers was used to estimate how many nucleated cells each sample contained. Sequence reads were collapsed and filtered to measure the absolute abundance of every unique TCRbeta CDR3 rearrangement. For each sample, productive Simpson clonality was calculated as the square root of Simpson's diversity index across productive rearrangements. Entries here come from immuneACCESS through TCRdb and include only in-frame sequences with V and J called. Some clones fail to appear in such tables; in the studies checked, an unresolved V gene covers under half of the shortfall, and the cause of the remainder is unknown. V and J calls plus clone size are reproduced from that table; the DNA served to infer D and trimming. This sample is represented by approximately 450,000 clones; 75% to 90% of them were singletons. The top ten clonotypes cover 1% to 1.3% of the sample.

Participants in the prospective study were aged roughly 18 to 89 years, lived in under 30 United States geographic areas, and enrolled through a virtual design. In the prospective study, participants were assigned to cohorts based on the clinical history participants reported in a screening survey and a study questionnaire. Recovered participants in ImmuneRACE Cohort 3 were defined by two consecutive negative NP/OP PCR tests, clearance by a healthcare professional, or resolution of symptoms. Each participant in the prospective study had whole blood, serum and a nasopharyngeal or oropharyngeal swab collected by mobile phlebotomists. Prospective study participants could optionally give additional blood draws and questionnaires over a roughly 2-month period. Prospective study blood samples were shipped either frozen or at room temperature before DNA extraction. Study-wide conclusions, independent of this receptor: Clinical and demographic metadata were provided uncurated, with the amount varying by source and participant.

The receptor was isolated from a man aged 25 to 40 who had recovered from COVID-19. Sample: PBMCs or T cells enriched from blood (not recorded which).

This receptor has the CDR3 CASSTWGGSPSYNEQFF. DNA sequence: TGTGCCAGCAGTACCTGGGGCGGGAGTCCATCCTACAATGAGCAGTTCTTC. This chain is built from TRBV28 and TRBJ2-1; 7 junctional bases match TRBD2. From a lookup of the germline V gene, CDR1 and CDR2 are MDHEN and SYDVKM. The CDR3 contains 17 residues, cysteine and phenylalanine counted. The entry retains the CDR3 DNA only, 51 bases that are in frame from base 1. V has 5 bases trimmed and J has 1 base trimmed; junction bases matching no gene number 11.